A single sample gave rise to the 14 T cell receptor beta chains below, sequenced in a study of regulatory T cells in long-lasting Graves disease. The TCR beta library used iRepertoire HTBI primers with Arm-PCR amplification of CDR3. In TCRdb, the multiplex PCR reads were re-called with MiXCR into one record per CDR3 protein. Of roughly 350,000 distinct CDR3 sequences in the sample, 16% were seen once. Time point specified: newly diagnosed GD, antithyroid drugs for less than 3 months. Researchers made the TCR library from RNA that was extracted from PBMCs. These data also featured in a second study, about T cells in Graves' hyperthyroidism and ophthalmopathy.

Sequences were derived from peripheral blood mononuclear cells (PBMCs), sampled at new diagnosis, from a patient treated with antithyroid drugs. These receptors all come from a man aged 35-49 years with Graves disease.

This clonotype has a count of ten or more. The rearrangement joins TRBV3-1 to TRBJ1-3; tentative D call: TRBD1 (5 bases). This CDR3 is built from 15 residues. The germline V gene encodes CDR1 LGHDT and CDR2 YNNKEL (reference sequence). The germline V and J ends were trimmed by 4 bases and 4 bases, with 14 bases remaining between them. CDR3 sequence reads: CASSPRGGDGNTIYF. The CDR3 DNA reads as TGTGCCAGCAGCCCCCGGGGAGGGGACGGAAACACCATATATTTT. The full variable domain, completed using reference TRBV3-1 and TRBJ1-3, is DTAVSQTPKYLVTQMGNDKSIKCEQNLGHDTMYWYKQDSKKFLKIMFSYNNKELIINETVPNRFSPKSPDKAHLNLHINSLELGDSAVYFCASSPRGGDGNTIYFGEGSWLTVV.

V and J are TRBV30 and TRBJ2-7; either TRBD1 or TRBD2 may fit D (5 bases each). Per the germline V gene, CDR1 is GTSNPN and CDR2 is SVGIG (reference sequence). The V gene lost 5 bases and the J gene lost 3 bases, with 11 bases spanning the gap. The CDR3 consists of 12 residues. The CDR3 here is CAWGTGNYEQYF. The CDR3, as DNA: TGTGCCTGGGGGACGGGGAACTACGAGCAGTACTTC.

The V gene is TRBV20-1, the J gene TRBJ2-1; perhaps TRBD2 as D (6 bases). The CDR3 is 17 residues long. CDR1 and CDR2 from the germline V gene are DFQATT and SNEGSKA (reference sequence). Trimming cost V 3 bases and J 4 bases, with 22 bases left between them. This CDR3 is CSARGRSRVGGYNEQFF. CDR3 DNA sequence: TGCAGTGCTAGGGGACGAAGTCGAGTGGGAGGATACAATGAGCAGTTCTTC.

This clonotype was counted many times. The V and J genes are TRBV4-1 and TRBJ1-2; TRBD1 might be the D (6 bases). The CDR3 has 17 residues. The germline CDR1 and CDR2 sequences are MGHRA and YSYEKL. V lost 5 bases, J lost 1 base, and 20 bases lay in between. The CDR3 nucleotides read TGCGCCAGCAGCTCCCAAATCACAGGGCAGGGTAACTATGGCTACACCTTC. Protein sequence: CASSSQITGQGNYGYTF.

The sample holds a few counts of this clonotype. The CDR3 here is CASTESGGEDGNTIYF. The CDR3 DNA reads as TGTGCCAGCACAGAGTCAGGGGGCGAAGATGGAAACACCATATATTTT. The chain carries TRBV28 and TRBJ1-3, with TRBD1 matching over 8 bases. The trim removed 7 bases at V and 3 bases at J, leaving 11 bases unmatched. The CDR3 spans 16 residues. CDR1 and CDR2 (germline): MDHEN, SYDVKM.

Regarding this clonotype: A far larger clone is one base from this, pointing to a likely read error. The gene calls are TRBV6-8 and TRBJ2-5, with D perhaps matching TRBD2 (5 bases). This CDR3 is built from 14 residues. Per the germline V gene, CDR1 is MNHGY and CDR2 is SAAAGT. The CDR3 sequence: CAGSIEPGGETQYF. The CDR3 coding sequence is TGTGCCGGCAGCATCGAACCGGGCGGGGAGACCCAGTACTTC.

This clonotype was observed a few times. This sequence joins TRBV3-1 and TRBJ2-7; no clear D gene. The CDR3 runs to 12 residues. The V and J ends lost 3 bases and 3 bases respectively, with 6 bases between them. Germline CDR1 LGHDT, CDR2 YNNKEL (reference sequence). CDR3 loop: CASSHRFYEQYF. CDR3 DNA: TGTGCCAGCAGCCACAGGTTCTACGAGCAGTACTTC.

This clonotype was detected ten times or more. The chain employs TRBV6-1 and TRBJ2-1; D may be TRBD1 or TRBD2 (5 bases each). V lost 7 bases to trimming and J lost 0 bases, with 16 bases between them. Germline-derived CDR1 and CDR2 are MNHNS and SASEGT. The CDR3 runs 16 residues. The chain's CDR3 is CASNKLGESSYNEQFF. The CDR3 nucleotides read TGTGCCAGCAATAAACTAGGGGAGAGCTCCTACAATGAGCAGTTCTTC.

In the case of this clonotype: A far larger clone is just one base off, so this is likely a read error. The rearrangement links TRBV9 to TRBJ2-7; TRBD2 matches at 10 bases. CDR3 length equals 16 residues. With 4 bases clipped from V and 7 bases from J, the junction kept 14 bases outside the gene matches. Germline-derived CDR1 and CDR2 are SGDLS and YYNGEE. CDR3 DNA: TGTGCCAGCAGCCCCGGGGGAGCGGGGGGGCTCATTGAGCAGTACTTC. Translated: CASSPGGAGGLIEQYF. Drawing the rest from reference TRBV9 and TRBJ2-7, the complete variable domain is DSGVTQTPKHLITATGQRVTLRCSPRSGDLSVYWYQQSLDQGLQFLIQYYNGEERAKGNILERFSAQQFPDLHSELNLSSLELGDSALYFCASSPGGAGGLIEQYFGPGTRLTVT.

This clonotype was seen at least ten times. The DNA for the CDR3 is TGTGCCAGCACTGCTACCGGGACAGGGAACAATGAGCAGTTCTTC. It translates to CASTATGTGNNEQFF. The genes are TRBV6-2 or TRBV6-3 and TRBJ2-1, with 9 bases matching TRBD1. Germline-derived CDR1 and CDR2 are MNHEY and SVGEGT. The CDR3 has 15 residues. V dropped 7 bases and J dropped 5; count of bases not matched to a gene: 9.

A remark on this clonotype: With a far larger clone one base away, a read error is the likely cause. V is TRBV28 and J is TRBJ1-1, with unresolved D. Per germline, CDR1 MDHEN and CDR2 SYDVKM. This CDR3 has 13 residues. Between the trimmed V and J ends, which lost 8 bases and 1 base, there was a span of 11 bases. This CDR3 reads CASGVTANTEAFF. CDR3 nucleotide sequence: TGTGCCAGCGGTGTGACGGCGAACACTGAAGCTTTCTTT.

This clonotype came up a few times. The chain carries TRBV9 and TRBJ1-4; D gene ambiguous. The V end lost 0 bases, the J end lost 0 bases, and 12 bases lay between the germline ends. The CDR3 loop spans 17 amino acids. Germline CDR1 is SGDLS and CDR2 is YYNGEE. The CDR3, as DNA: TGTGCCAGCAGCGTAGGGGAAGGGCCGCCAACTAATGAAAAACTGTTTTTT. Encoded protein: CASSVGEGPPTNEKLFF.

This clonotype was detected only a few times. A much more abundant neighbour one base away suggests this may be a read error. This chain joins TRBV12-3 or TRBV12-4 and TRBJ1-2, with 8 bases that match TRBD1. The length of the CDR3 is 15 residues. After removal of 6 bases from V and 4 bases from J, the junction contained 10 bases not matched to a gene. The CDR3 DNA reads TGTGCCAGCAGCCTCAGGACAGGGTCATGCTATGGCTACACCTTC. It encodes CASSLRTGSCYGYTF.

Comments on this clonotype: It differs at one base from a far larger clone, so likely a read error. CDR3: CASSFQGPETQYF. The DNA for the CDR3 is TGTGCCAGCAGCTTTCAGGGGCCAGAGACCCAGTACTTC. The chain is built from TRBV11-2 and TRBJ2-5, with D tentatively TRBD1 (6 bases). The V end was cut by 3 bases, the J end by 4 bases, with 9 bases between. This CDR3 has 13 amino acids. Germline V gene sequence: CDR1 SGHAT, CDR2 FQNNGV.